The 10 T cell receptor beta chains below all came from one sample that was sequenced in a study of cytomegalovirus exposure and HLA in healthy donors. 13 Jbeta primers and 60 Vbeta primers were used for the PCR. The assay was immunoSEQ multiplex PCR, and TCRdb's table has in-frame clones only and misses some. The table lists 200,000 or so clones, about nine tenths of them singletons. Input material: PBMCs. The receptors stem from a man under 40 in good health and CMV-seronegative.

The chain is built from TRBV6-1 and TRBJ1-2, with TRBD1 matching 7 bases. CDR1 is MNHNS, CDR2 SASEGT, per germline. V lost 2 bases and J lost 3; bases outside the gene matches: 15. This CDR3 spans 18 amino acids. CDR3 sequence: CASSEPGRQGLSDYGYTF. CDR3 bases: TGTGCCAGCAGTGAACCCGGACGACAGGGATTATCCGACTATGGCTACACCTTC.

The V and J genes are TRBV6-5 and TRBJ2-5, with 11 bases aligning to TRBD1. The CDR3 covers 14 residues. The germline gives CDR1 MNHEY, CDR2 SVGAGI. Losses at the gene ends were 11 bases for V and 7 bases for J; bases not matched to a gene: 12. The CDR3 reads CASTGTGGLATQYF. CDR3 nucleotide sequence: TGTGCCTCGACCGGGACAGGGGGGTTAGCGACCCAGTACTTC.

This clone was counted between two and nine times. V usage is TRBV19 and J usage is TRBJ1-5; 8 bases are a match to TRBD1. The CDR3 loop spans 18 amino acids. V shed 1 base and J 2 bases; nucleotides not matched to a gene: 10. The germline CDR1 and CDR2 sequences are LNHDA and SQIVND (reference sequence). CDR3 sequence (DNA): TGTGCCAGTAGTATAGGACAGGGGAGGAGTAGACGCAATCAGCCCCAGCATTTT. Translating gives CASSIGQGRSRRNQPQHF.

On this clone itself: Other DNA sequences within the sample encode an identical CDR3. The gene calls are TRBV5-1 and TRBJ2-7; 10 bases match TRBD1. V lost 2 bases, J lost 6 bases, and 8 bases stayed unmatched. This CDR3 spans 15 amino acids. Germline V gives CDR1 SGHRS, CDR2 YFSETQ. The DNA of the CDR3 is TGCGCCAGCAGCTTAGATCCCGGGACAGGGGTCGAGCAGTACTTC. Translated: CASSLDPGTGVEQYF.

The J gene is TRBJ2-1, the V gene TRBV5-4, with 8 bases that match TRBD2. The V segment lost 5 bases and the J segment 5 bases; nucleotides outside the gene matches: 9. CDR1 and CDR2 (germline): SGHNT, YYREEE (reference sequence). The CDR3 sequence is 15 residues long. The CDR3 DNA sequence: TGTGCCAGCAGTCAACCGGGACTAGGTGACAATGAGCAGTTCTTC. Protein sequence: CASSQPGLGDNEQFF.

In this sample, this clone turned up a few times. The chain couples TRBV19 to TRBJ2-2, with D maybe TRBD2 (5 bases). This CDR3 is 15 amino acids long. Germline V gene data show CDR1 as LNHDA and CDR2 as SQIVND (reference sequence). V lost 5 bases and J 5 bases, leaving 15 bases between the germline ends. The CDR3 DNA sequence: TGTGCCAGTAGTCGTCGAGGGAGTAGGACCGGGGAGCTGTTTTTT. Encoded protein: CASSRRGSRTGELFF.

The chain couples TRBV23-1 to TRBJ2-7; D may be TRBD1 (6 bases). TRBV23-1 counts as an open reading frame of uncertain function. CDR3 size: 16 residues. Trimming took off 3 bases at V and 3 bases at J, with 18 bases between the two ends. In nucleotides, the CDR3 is TGCGCCAGCAGTCAGATACGGGTCAGGGGATTCTACGAGCAGTACTTC. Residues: CASSQIRVRGFYEQYF.

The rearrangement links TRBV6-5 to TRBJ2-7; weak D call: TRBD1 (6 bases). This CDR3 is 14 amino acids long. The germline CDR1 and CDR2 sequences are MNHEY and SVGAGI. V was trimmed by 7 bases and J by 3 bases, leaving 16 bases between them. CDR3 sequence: CASKPTGRSYEQYF. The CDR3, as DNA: TGTGCCAGCAAGCCAACAGGGCGAAGCTACGAGCAGTACTTC.

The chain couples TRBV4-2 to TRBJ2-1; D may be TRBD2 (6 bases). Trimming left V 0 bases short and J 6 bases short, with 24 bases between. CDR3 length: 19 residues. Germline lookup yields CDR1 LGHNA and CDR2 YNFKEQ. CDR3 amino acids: CASSQDPDGTYPRGNEQFF. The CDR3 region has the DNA TGTGCCAGCAGCCAAGATCCAGACGGGACTTACCCTAGGGGCAATGAGCAGTTCTTC.

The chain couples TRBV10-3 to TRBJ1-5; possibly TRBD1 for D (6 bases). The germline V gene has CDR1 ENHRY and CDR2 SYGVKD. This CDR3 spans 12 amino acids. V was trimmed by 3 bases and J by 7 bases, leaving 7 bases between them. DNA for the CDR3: TGTGCCATCAGTGAAGGGGGACAGCCCCAGCATTTT. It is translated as CAISEGGQPQHF.